This T cell receptor (beta chain) was documented in a study of blood T cell repertoires in COVID-19. Study in general: Samples representing acute and convalescent COVID-19 were sourced from the United States, Italy and Spain. From T cells, B-cell-depleted T cells, or PBMCs came the material, which was cDNA or gDNA.

Original methodology: It was from reference gene primer amplification that nucleated cell counts were estimated. Repertoires were generated with immunoSEQ multiplex PCR, while TCRdb's copy carries only in-frame clones and drops some. The V and J calls and clone size were taken over from that table, and D and trimming were inferred from the DNA. This sample has some 19,000 clones, with 70% to 85% found just once. The CDR3 runs to 16 residues. J lost 6 bases, V lost 0 bases, and 9 bases had no gene match. The TCR sequence derives from a human donor in a cohort sampled during active COVID-19. The J gene is TRBJ1-2, the V gene TRBV5-3, with TRBD1 matching 9 bases. TRBV5-3 is classed as an ORF, of uncertain function. Sequences were obtained from peripheral blood. The CDR3 reads CARSLVAPGQGNGYTF. The CDR3 nucleotides read TGTGCCAGAAGCTTGGTAGCCCCCGGACAGGGGAATGGCTACACCTTC.